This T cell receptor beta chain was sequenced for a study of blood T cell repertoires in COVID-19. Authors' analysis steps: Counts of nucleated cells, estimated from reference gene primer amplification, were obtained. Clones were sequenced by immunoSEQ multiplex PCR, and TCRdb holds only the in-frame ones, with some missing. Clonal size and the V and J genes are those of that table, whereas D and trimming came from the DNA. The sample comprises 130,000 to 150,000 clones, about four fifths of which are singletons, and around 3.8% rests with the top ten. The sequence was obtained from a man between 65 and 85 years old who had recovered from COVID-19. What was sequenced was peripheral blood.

Written as DNA, the CDR3 is TGTGCCAGCAGCAAAGTCGAGGTTCCGGGGGCCAACGTCCTGACTTTC. Protein: CASSKVEVPGANVLTF. This chain uses TRBV21-1 with TRBJ2-6; TRBD2 is the table's D call, not checked against the DNA. TRBV21-1 is annotated as a pseudogene. The length of the CDR3 is 16 residues.